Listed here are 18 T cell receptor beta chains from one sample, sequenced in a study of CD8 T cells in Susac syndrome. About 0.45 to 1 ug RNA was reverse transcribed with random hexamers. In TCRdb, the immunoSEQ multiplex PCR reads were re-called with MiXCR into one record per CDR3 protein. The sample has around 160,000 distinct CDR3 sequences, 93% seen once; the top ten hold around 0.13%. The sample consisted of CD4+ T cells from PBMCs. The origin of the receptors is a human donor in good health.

The CDR3 loop reads CASSVGSLTEETQYF. CDR3 in DNA: TGTGCCAGCAGCGTAGGGTCGTTGACGGAAGAGACCCAGTACTTC. The chain carries TRBV9 and TRBJ2-5; D not certain. Germline-derived CDR1 and CDR2 are SGDLS and YYNGEE. This CDR3 has 15 amino acids. Trimming cost V 0 bases and J 3 bases, with 12 bases left between them.

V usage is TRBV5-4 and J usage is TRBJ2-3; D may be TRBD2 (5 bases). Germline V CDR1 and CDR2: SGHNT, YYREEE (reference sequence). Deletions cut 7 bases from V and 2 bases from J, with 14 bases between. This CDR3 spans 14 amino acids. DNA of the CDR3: TGTGCCAGCGCCACCGGGGTCCACACAGATACGCAGTATTTT. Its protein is CASATGVHTDTQYF.

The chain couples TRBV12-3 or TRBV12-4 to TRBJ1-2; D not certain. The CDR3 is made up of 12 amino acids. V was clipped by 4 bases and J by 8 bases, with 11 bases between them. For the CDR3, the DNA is TGTGCCAGCAGTTCCCCCGGCTGGGGCTACACCTTC. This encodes CASSSPGWGYTF.

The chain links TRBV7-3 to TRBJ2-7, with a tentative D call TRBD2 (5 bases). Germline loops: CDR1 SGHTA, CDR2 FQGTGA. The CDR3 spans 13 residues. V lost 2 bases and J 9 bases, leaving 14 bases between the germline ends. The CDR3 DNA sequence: TGTGCCAGCAGCTTAGTCTCCGGGGAGATGCAGTACTTC. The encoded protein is CASSLVSGEMQYF.

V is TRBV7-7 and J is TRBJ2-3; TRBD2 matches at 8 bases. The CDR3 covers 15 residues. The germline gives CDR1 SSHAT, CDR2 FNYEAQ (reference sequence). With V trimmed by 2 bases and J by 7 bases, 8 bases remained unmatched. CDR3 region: CASSLNSGGEYTQYF. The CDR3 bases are TGTGCCAGCAGCTTAAACAGCGGGGGAGAGTATACGCAGTATTTT.

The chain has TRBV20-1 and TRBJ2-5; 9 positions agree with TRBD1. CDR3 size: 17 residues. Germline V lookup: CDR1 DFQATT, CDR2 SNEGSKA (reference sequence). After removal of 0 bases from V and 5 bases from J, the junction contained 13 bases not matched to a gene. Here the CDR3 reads CSARDPSGTGGGETQYF. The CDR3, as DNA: TGCAGTGCTAGAGACCCTTCGGGAACAGGGGGCGGGGAGACCCAGTACTTC.

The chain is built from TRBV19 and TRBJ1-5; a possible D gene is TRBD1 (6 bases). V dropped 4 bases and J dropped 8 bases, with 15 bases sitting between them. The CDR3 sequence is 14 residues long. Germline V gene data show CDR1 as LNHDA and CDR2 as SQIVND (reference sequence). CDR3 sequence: CASSNTGPLKPQHF. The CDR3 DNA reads TGTGCCAGTAGTAACACAGGGCCCCTGAAGCCCCAGCATTTT.

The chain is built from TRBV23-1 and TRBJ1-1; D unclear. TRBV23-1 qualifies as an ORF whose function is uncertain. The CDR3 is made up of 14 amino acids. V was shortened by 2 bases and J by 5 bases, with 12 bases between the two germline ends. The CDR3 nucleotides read TGCGCCAGCAGTCAACCTACACAGCCAACTGAAGCTTTCTTT. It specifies CASSQPTQPTEAFF.

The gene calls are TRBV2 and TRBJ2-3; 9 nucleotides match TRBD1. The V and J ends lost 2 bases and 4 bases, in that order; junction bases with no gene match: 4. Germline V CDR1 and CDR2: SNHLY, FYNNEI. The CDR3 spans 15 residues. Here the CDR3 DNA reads TGTGCCAGCAGTGAAAACAGGGGGCTTCCAGATACGCAGTATTTT. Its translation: CASSENRGLPDTQYF.

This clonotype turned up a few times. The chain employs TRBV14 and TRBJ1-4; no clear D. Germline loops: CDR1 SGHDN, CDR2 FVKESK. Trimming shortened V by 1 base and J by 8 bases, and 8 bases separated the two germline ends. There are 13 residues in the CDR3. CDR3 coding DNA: TGTGCCAGCAGCCAAGGGCTCGGAGAAAAACTGTTTTTT. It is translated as CASSQGLGEKLFF.

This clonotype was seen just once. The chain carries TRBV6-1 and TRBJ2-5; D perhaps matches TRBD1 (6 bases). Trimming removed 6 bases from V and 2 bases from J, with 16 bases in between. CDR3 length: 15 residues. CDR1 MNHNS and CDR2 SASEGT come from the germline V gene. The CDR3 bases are TGTGCCAGCAGGGGCACCGGGACAACGCAAGAGACCCAGTACTTC. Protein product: CASRGTGTTQETQYF.

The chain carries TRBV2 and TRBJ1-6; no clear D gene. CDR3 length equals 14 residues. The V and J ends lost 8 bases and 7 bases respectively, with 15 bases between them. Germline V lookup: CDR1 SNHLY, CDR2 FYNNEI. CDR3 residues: CASDRDSINSPLHF. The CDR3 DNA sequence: TGTGCCAGCGACCGAGATTCGATAAATTCACCCCTCCACTTT.

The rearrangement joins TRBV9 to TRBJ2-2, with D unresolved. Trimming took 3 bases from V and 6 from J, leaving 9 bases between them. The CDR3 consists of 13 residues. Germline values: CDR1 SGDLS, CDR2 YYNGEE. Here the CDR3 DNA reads TGTGCCAGCAGCGCAGGCGTTCCCGGGGAGCTGTTTTTT. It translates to CASSAGVPGELFF.

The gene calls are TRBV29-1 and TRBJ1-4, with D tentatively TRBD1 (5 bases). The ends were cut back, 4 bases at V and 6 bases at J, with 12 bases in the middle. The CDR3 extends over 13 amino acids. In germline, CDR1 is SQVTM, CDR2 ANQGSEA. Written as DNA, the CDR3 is TGCAGCGTTGCGAGGGGAGTAGATGAAAAACTGTTTTTT. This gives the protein CSVARGVDEKLFF.

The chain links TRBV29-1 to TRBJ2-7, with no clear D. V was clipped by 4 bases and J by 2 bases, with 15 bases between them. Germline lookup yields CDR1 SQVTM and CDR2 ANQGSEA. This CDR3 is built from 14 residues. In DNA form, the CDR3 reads TGCAGCGTTGTGACACAGCTCTCGACCTACGAGCAGTACTTC. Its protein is CSVVTQLSTYEQYF.

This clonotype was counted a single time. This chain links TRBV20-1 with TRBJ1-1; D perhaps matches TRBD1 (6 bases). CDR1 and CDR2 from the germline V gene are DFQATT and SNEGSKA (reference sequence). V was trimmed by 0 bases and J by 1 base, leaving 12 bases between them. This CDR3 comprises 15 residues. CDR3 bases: TGCAGTGCTAGAGATTTCGGACAGTGGAACACTGAAGCTTTCTTT. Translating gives CSARDFGQWNTEAFF.

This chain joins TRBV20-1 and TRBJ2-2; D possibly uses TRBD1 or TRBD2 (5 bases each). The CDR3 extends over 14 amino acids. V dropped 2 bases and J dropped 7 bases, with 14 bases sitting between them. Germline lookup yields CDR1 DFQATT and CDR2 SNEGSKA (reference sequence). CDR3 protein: CSARSGSTIGELFF. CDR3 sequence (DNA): TGCAGTGCTAGATCAGGGAGCACCATCGGGGAGCTGTTTTTT.

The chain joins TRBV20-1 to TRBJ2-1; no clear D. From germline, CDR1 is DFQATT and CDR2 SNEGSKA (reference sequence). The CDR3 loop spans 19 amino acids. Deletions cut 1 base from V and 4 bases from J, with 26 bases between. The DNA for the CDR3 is TGCAGTGCTAGAGGCCAGGCTGTATATCCCCGGTGGTTATACAATGAGCAGTTCTTC. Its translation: CSARGQAVYPRWLYNEQFF.